The following is a T cell receptor beta chain sequence with its context. Its antigen remains unidentified. Germline CDR1 is LNHNV and CDR2 is YYDKDF (reference sequence). There are 12 residues in the CDR3. Trimming removed 6 bases from V and 6 bases from J; junction bases left unmatched: 2. Clones were sequenced by immunoSEQ multiplex PCR, and TCRdb holds only the in-frame ones, with some missing. Found here are around 69,000 clones, 83% of them singletons; the top ten hold 0.6% to 0.9%. These data originate in a study of OX40 agonist ivuxolimab in advanced cancers. The study's findings and limits: Low clonal expansion, among the lowest seen, marked partial responders at 0.1-3.0 mg/kg.

The sequence was obtained from an adult with an advanced solid tumor such as melanoma, head and neck, liver or kidney cancer. This chain connects TRBV15 to TRBJ1-5; 7 bases map to TRBD1. The source material was CD4+ or CD8+ T cells sorted from blood, sampled in a trial of the OX40 agonist ivuxolimab. The CDR3 nucleotides are TGTGCCACCAGACAGGGGAGTCAGCCCCAGCATTTT. Translating it yields CATRQGSQPQHF.